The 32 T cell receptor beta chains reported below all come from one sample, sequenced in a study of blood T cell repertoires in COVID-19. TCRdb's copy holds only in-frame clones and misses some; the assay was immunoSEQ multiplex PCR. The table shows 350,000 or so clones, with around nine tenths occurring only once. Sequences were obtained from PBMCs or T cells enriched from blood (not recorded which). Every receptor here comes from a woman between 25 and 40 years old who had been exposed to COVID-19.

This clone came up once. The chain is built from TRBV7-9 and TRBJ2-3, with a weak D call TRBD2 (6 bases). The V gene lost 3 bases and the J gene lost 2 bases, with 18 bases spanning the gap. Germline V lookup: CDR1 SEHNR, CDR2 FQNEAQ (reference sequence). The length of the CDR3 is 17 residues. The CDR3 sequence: CASSFSPRGRHTDTQYF. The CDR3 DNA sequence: TGTGCCAGCAGCTTCTCCCCCCGGGGGAGGCACACAGATACGCAGTATTTT.

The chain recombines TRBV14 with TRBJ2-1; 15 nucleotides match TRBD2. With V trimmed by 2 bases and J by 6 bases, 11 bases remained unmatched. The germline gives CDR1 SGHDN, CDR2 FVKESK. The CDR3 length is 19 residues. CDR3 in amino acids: CASSQSGLAGGPRSNEQFF. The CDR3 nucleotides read TGTGCCAGCAGCCAATCCGGACTAGCGGGAGGGCCACGCTCCAATGAGCAGTTCTTC. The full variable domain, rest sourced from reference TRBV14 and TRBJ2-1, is EAGVTQFPSHSVIEKGQTVTLRCDPISGHDNLYWYRRVMGKEIKFLLHFVKESKQDESGMPNNRFLAERTGGTYSTLKVQPAELEDSGVYFCASSQSGLAGGPRSNEQFFGPGTRLTVL.

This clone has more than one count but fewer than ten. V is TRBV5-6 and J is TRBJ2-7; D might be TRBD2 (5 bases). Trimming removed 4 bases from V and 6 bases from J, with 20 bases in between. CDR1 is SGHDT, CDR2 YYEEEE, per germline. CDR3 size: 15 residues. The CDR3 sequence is CASSPGGLRGLEQYF. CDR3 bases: TGTGCCAGCAGCCCAGGAGGCCTTCGCGGGCTCGAGCAGTACTTC.

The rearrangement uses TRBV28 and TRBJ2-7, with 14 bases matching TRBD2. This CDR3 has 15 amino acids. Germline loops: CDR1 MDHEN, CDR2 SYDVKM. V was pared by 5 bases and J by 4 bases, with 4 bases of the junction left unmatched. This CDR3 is CASSNRLAGGYEQYF. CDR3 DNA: TGTGCCAGCAGTAATAGACTAGCGGGAGGGTACGAGCAGTACTTC.

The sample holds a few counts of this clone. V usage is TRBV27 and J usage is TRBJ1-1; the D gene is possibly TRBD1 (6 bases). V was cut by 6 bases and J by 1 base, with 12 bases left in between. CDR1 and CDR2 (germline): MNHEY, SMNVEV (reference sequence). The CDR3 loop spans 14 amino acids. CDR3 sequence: CASRWTVKNTEAFF. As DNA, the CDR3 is TGTGCCAGCAGGTGGACAGTAAAGAACACTGAAGCTTTCTTT.

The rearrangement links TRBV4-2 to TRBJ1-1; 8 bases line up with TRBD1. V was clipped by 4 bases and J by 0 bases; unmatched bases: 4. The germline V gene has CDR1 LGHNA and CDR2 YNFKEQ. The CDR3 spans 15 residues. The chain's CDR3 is CASSLQGGVNTEAFF. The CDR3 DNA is TGTGCCAGCAGCCTACAGGGGGGGGTGAACACTGAAGCTTTCTTT.

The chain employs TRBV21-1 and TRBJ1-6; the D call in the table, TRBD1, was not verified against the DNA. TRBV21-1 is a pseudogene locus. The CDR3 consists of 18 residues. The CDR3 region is CARTKTGSASSYNSPLHF. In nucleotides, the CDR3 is TGTGCCAGAACCAAAACAGGATCAGCGAGCTCCTATAATTCACCCCTCCACTTT.

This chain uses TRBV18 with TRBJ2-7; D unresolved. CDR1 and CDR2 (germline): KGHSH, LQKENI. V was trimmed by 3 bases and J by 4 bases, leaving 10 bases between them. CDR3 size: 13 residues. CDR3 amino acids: CASSPPVEYEQYF. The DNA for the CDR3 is TGTGCCAGCTCACCCCCCGTGGAGTACGAGCAGTACTTC.

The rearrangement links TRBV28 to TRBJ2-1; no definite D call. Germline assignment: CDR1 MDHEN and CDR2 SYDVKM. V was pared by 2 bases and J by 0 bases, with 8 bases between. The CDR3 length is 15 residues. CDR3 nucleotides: TGTGCCAGCAGTTTACCCTATAGCTCCTACAATGAGCAGTTCTTC. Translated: CASSLPYSSYNEQFF.

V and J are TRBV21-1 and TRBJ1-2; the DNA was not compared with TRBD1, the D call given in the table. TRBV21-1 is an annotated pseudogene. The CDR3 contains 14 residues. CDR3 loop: CASTPQGANYGYTF. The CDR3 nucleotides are TGTGCCAGCACGCCGCAGGGGGCTAACTATGGCTACACCTTC.

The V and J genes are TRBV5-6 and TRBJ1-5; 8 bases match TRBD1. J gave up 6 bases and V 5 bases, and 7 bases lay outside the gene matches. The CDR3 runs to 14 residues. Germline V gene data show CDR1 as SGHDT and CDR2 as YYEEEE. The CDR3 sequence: CASSLTGDGQPQHF. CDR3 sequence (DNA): TGTGCCAGCAGTCTGACAGGGGATGGTCAGCCCCAGCATTTT.

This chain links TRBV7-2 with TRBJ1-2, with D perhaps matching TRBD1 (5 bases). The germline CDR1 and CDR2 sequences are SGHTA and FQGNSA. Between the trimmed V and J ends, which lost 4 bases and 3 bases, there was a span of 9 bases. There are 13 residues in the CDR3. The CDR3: CASSSTAHYGYTF. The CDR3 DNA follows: TGTGCCAGCAGCTCGACAGCGCACTATGGCTACACCTTC.

As DNA, the CDR3 is TGCGCCAGCAGCTGGGCCGGGGGTTCCCACTACGAGCAGTACTTC. Its protein product is CASSWAGGSHYEQYF. The chain is built from TRBV5-1 and TRBJ2-7, with D maybe TRBD2 (6 bases). CDR1 SGHRS and CDR2 YFSETQ come from the germline V gene. The CDR3 has 15 amino acids. Trimming took 3 bases from V and 3 from J, leaving 16 bases between them.

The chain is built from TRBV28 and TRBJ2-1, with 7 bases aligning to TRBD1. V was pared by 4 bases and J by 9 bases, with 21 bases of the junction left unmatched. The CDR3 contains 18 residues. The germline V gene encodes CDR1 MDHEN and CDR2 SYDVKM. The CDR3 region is CASSSMRTGRERDTEQFF. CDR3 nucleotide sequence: TGTGCCAGCAGTTCCATGAGGACAGGCCGGGAACGGGACACTGAGCAGTTCTTC. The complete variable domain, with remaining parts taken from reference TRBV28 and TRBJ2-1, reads DVKVTQSSRYLVKRTGEKVFLECVQDMDHENMFWYRQDPGLGLRLIYFSYDVKMKEKGDIPEGYSVSREKKERFSLILESASTNQTSMYLCASSSMRTGRERDTEQFFGPGTRLTVL.

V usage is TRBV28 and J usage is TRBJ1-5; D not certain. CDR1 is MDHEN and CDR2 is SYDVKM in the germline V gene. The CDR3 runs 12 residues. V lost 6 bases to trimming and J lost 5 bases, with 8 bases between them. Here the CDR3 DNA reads TGTGCCAGCAGAGTCAGCGATCAGCCCCAGCATTTT. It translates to CASRVSDQPQHF.

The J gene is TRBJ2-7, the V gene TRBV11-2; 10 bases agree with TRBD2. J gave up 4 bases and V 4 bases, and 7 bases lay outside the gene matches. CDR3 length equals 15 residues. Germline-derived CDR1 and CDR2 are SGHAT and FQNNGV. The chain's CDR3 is CASSSIGTSEYEQYF. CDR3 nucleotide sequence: TGTGCCAGCAGCTCTATAGGGACTAGCGAATACGAGCAGTACTTC.

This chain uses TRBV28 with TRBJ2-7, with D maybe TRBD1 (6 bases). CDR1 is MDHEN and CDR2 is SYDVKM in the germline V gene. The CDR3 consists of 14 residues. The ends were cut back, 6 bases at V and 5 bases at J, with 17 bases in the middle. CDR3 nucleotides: TGTGCCAGCAGAACCGGGGCAGGGGTAGACGAGCAGTACTTC. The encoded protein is CASRTGAGVDEQYF.

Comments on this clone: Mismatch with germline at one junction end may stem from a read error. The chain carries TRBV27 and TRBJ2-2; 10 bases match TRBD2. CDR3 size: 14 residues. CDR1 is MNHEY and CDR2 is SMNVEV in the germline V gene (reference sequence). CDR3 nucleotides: TGTGCCGGCAGAACTAGCGGGATCTCCGGGGAGCTGTTTTTT. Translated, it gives CAGRTSGISGELFF.

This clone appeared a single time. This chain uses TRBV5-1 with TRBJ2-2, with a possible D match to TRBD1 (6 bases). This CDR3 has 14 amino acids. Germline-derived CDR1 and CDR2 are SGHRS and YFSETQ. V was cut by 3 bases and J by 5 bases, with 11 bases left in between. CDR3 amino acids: CASSSGQTTGELFF. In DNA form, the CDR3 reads TGCGCCAGCAGCTCCGGACAGACAACCGGGGAGCTGTTTTTT.

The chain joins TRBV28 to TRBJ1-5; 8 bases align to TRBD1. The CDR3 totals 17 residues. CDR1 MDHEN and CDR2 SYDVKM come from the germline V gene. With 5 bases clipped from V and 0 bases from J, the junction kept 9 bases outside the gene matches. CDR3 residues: CASSTGQELYSNQPQHF. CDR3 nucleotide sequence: TGTGCCAGCAGTACGGGACAGGAGTTATATAGCAATCAGCCCCAGCATTTT.

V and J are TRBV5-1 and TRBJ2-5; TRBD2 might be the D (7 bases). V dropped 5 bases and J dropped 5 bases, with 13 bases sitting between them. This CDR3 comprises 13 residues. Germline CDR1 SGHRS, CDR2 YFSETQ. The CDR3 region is CASSSGGRETQYF. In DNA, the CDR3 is TGCGCCAGCAGTTCCGGGGGGCGGGAGACCCAGTACTTC.

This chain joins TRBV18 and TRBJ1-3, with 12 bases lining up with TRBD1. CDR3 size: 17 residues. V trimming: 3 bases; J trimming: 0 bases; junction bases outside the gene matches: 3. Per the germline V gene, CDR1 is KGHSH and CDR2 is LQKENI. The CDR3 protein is CASSPGTGGFSGNTIYF. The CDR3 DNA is TGTGCCAGCTCACCCGGGACAGGGGGCTTCTCTGGAAACACCATATATTTT.

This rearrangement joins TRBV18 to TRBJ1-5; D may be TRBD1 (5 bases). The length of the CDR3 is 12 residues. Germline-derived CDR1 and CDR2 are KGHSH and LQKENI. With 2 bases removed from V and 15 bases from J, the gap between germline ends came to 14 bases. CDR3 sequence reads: CASSPGAGVWHF. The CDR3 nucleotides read TGTGCCAGCTCACCAGGGGCAGGTGTCTGGCATTTT.

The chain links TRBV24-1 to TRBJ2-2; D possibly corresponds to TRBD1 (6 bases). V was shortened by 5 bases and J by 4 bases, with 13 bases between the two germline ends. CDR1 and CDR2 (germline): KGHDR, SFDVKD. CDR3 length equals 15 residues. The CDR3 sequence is CATSVTGIITGELFF. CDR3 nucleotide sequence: TGTGCCACCAGTGTAACAGGGATCATCACCGGGGAGCTGTTTTTT.

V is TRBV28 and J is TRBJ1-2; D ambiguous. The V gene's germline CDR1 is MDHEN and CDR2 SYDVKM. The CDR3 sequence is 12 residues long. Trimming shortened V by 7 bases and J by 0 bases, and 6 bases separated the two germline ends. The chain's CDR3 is CASKPANYGYTF. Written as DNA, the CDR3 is TGTGCCAGCAAACCGGCTAACTATGGCTACACCTTC.

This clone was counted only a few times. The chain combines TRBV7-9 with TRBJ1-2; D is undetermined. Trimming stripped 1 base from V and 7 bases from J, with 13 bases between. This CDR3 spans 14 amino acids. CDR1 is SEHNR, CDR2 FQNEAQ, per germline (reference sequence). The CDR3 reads CASSLGVSRSGYTF. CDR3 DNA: TGTGCCAGCAGCTTAGGGGTTTCTAGGTCTGGCTACACCTTC.

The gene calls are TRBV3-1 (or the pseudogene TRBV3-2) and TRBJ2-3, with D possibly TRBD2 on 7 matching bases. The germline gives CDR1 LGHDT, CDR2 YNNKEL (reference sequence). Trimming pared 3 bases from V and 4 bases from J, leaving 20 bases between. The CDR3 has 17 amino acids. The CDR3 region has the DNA TGTGCCAGCAGCCATGCCTCGGGGGGCGGGCTGGCAGATACGCAGTATTTT. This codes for CASSHASGGGLADTQYF.

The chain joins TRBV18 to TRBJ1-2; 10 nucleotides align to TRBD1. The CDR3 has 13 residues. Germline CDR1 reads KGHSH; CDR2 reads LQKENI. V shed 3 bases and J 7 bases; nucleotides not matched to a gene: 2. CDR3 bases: TGTGCCAGCTCACCGACAGGGGGCGTTGGCTACACCTTC. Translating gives CASSPTGGVGYTF.

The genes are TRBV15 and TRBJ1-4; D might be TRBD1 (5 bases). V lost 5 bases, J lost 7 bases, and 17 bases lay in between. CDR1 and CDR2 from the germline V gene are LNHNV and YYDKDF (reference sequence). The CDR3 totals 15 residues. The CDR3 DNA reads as TGTGCCACCAGCCAGGGAGGGACCACCCTTGAAAAACTGTTTTTT. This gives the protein CATSQGGTTLEKLFF.

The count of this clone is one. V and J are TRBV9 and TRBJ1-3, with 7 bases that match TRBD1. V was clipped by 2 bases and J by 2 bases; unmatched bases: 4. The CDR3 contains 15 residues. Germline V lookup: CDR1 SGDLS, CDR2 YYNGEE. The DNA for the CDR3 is TGTGCCAGCAGCGTCGGGACAGCCACTGGAAACACCATATATTTT. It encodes CASSVGTATGNTIYF.

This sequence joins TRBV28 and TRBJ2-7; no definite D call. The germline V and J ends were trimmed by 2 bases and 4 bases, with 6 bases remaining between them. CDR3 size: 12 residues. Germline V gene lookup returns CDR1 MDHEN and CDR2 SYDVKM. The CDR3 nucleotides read TGTGCCAGCAGTTTAGGAGATTACGAGCAGTACTTC. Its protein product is CASSLGDYEQYF.

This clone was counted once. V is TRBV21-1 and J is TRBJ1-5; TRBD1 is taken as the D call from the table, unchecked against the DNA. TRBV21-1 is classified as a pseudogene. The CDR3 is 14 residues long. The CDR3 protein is CASPGQGVHQPQHF. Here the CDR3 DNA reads TGTGCCAGCCCCGGACAGGGAGTCCATCAGCCCCAGCATTTT.